A selection of T cell receptor beta chains follows, all from one sample in a study of vaccination effects on CD4 cells after COVID-19. Their cognate antigens are unknown. The method was immunoSEQ multiplex PCR; TCRdb's version includes in-frame clones alone and lacks a portion of them. The data show about 27,000 clones, 75% to 80% seen once. The specimen comprised CD4+ T cells from PBMCs cultured with HCoV-NL63 spike peptides, sampled before COVID-19 vaccination. These receptors all come from a human donor who had a prior SARS-CoV-2 infection. Both conserved end residues are part of each CDR3. D genes are given only for firm matches. The size of a clone is reported for some rows only, either as once, few or many, or as a class for expanded clones.

j_call v_call clone_size d_call cdr3_nt cdr3_aa
TRBJ1-4 TRBV30 . TRBD1 TGTGCCTGGACCCCAGGGGGGGGTAATGAAAAACTGTTTTTT CAWTPGGGNEKLFF
TRBJ1-2 TRBV3-1/TRBV3-2 few . TGTGCCAGCAGCCAAGATCACATCTATGGCTACACCTTC CASSQDHIYGYTF
TRBJ2-2 TRBV27 . . TGTGCCAGCAGTTCAGGGAAACTAGGTTACACCGGGGAGCTGTTTTTT CASSSGKLGYTGELFF
TRBJ2-7 TRBV7-6 . TRBD1 TGTGCCAGCAGCTACCGGACAGGAAACTACGAGCAGTACTTC CASSYRTGNYEQYF
TRBJ1-6 TRBV5-6 . TRBD1 TGTGCCAGCAGCCAAGGAAGGCTAACAGGGGGGAATTCACCCCTCCACTTT CASSQGRLTGGNSPLHF
TRBJ2-7 TRBV20-1 . . TGCAGTGCTATTGGGGGTTACGAGCAGTACTTC CSAIGGYEQYF
TRBJ1-6 TRBV5-6 . . TGTGCCAGCAGCTTGAGGCCCGGGGAGAATTCACCCCTCCACTTT CASSLRPGENSPLHF
TRBJ1-1 TRBV10-1 . TRBD1 TGCGCCAGCATCTTTTTTCCCCGGACAGGGGGGATGAACACTGAAGCTTTCTTT CASIFFPRTGGMNTEAFF
TRBJ2-7 TRBV6-5 . . TGTGCCAGCAGTTACTCGTCTACTCCTAGCTCCTACGAGCAGTACTTC CASSYSSTPSSYEQYF
TRBJ2-2 TRBV9 . TRBD1 TGTGCCAGCAGCCGACGGACAGGGCCCACCGGGGAGCTGTTTTTT CASSRRTGPTGELFF
TRBJ2-2 TRBV6-1 . TRBD1 TGTGCCAGCAGTGAAAATCAGGGGGTATTCACCGGGGAGCTGTTTTTT CASSENQGVFTGELFF
TRBJ2-7 TRBV5-1 . . TGCGCCAGCAGCCCAGAAAACGGACTGCCCCTCCTAATTTTC CASSPENGLPLLIF
TRBJ1-6 TRBV27 . . TGTGCCAGCAGTTTATCAGGAACCTATAATTCACCCCTCCACTTT CASSLSGTYNSPLHF
TRBJ2-7 TRBV7-9 . TRBD1 TGTGCCAGCAGCTTAGGAGGGGGCTTGTACGAGCAGTACTTC CASSLGGGLYEQYF
TRBJ2-5 TRBV29-1 once . TGCAGCGTTGACCCCACAAGCGGGGAGACCCAGTACTTC CSVDPTSGETQYF
TRBJ1-2 TRBV9 . . TGTGCCAGCAGATCGGACAGAAACTATGGCTACACCTTC CASRSDRNYGYTF
TRBJ2-7 TRBV5-5 . . TGTGCCAGCAGCTTCCCAGGGGCCTACGAGCAGTACTTC CASSFPGAYEQYF
TRBJ2-1 TRBV25-1 . TRBD2 TGTGCCAGCAGTGAATGGGTAGCGGGGGACTACAATGAGCAGTTCTTC CASSEWVAGDYNEQFF
TRBJ1-2 TRBV3-1/TRBV3-2 . . TGTGCCAGCAGCCACCACCAAGAGACAGGCGACATCTATGGCTACACCTTC CASSHHQETGDIYGYTF
TRBJ2-7 TRBV9 . TRBD1 TGTGCCAGCAGCGCCCACCCGGACAGGGACTACGAGCAGTACTTC CASSAHPDRDYEQYF
TRBJ1-2 TRBV27 . . TGTGCCAGCAGTTTGAGGGGCTTAGGGGGCTACACCTTC CASSLRGLGGYTF
TRBJ1-2 TRBV7-9 few . TGTGCCAGCAGCTTAGCTGGGAACTATGGCTACACCTTC CASSLAGNYGYTF
TRBJ1-5 TRBV6-6 . . TGTGCCAGCGGAAAGGGGGGGTATAGCAATCAGCCCCAGCATTTT CASGKGGYSNQPQHF
TRBJ2-3 TRBV6-5 . TRBD2 TGTGCCAGCAGTTACCGCGGGGGATTTACAGATACGCAGTATTTT CASSYRGGFTDTQYF
TRBJ2-7 TRBV5-1 few . TGCGCCAGCAGCTTGGAGGTTGTGGGTAGCGGCCAGGAGCAGTACTTC CASSLEVVGSGQEQYF
TRBJ1-2 TRBV9 . . TGTGCCAGCAGCGTATCCGACAGGCGGGGCTACACCTTC CASSVSDRRGYTF
TRBJ2-4 TRBV11-3 . TRBD2 TGTGCCAGCAGCCCAAGATCGGGGGCACTAGCGGACTTTAAAAACATTCAGTACTTC CASSPRSGALADFKNIQYF
TRBJ2-2 TRBV18 . TRBD1 TGTGCCAGCTCACCTACGGGACAGCAAAATAAGAGACTAAATACGAACACCGGGGAGCTGTTTTTT CASSPTGQQNKRLNTNTGELFF
TRBJ2-2 TRBV24-1 . TRBD1 TGTGCCACCAGTCCAGGGGGAAGGACCGGGGAGCTGTTTTTT CATSPGGRTGELFF
TRBJ2-7 TRBV7-9 . TRBD1 TGTGCCAGCAGCCTCCGACAGGGCGAGGATGAGCAGTACTTC CASSLRQGEDEQYF
TRBJ2-3 TRBV5-4 . . TGTGCCAGCAGCTTTCTCCCTAGCACAGATACGCAGTATTTT CASSFLPSTDTQYF
TRBJ1-4 TRBV18 . TRBD1 TGTGCCAGCTCACCGGGACAGATAAATGAAAAACTGTTTTTT CASSPGQINEKLFF
TRBJ1-2 TRBV5-4 once . TGTGCCAGCAGCTTGCTGGCAGCTAAAAACTATGGCTACACCTTC CASSLLAAKNYGYTF
TRBJ1-6 TRBV2 medium-sized . TGTGCCAGCAGTGAAGGGGTCAATTCACCCCTCCACTTT CASSEGVNSPLHF